There are a few counts of the clone carrying this TCR beta chain. This sample was taken from a study of T-cell memory formation after mild COVID-19. At the level of the study: Clusters were largely donor specific.

TCRdb redid the calling of the 5' RACE reads with MiXCR, one entry per CDR3 protein. Seen here are under 70,000 distinct CDR3 sequences, over 8.5% observed once, and the top ten hold approximately 1%. Germline trimming cut 6 bases from V and 4 bases from J; bases unmatched to any gene: 11. Per the germline V gene, CDR1 is KGHSH and CDR2 is LQKENI. The CDR3 sequence is 16 residues long. The sample was PBMCs or a T cell subset sorted from them (not recorded which). This TCR derives from a man aged 18 to 29 who had mild COVID-19 (a few samples of this study predate the infection). Cell type and time point are not known. V and J are TRBV18 and TRBJ2-1; 8 positions agree with TRBD2. The CDR3 bases are TGTGCCAGCTCCCCCACGGTTACTAGCGGATACAATGAGCAGTTCTTC. The encoded protein is CASSPTVTSGYNEQFF.